The T cell receptor (beta chain) under discussion was sequenced for a study of blood T cell repertoires in COVID-19. Across the whole study: COVID-19 samples, acute and convalescent, were from the United States, Italy and Spain. T cells, B-cell-depleted T cells, or PBMCs provided the cDNA or gDNA that served as material.

TCRdb's copy holds only in-frame clones and misses some; the assay was immunoSEQ multiplex PCR. Of some 120,000 clones in the sample, less than 90% were seen once. The sample comprised peripheral blood. The TCR originated in a woman aged 25 to 39 who had recovered from COVID-19.

The chain's CDR3 is CASSLALTGLEKLFF. The CDR3 DNA follows: TGTGCCAGCAGCTTAGCTTTGACAGGGCTAGAAAAACTGTTTTTT. V and J are TRBV11-3 and TRBJ1-4; 7 nucleotides match TRBD1. CDR1 is SGHNT, CDR2 YENEEA, per germline. Unmatched junction bases numbered 7, after V lost 1 base and J lost 8 bases. There are 15 residues in the CDR3.